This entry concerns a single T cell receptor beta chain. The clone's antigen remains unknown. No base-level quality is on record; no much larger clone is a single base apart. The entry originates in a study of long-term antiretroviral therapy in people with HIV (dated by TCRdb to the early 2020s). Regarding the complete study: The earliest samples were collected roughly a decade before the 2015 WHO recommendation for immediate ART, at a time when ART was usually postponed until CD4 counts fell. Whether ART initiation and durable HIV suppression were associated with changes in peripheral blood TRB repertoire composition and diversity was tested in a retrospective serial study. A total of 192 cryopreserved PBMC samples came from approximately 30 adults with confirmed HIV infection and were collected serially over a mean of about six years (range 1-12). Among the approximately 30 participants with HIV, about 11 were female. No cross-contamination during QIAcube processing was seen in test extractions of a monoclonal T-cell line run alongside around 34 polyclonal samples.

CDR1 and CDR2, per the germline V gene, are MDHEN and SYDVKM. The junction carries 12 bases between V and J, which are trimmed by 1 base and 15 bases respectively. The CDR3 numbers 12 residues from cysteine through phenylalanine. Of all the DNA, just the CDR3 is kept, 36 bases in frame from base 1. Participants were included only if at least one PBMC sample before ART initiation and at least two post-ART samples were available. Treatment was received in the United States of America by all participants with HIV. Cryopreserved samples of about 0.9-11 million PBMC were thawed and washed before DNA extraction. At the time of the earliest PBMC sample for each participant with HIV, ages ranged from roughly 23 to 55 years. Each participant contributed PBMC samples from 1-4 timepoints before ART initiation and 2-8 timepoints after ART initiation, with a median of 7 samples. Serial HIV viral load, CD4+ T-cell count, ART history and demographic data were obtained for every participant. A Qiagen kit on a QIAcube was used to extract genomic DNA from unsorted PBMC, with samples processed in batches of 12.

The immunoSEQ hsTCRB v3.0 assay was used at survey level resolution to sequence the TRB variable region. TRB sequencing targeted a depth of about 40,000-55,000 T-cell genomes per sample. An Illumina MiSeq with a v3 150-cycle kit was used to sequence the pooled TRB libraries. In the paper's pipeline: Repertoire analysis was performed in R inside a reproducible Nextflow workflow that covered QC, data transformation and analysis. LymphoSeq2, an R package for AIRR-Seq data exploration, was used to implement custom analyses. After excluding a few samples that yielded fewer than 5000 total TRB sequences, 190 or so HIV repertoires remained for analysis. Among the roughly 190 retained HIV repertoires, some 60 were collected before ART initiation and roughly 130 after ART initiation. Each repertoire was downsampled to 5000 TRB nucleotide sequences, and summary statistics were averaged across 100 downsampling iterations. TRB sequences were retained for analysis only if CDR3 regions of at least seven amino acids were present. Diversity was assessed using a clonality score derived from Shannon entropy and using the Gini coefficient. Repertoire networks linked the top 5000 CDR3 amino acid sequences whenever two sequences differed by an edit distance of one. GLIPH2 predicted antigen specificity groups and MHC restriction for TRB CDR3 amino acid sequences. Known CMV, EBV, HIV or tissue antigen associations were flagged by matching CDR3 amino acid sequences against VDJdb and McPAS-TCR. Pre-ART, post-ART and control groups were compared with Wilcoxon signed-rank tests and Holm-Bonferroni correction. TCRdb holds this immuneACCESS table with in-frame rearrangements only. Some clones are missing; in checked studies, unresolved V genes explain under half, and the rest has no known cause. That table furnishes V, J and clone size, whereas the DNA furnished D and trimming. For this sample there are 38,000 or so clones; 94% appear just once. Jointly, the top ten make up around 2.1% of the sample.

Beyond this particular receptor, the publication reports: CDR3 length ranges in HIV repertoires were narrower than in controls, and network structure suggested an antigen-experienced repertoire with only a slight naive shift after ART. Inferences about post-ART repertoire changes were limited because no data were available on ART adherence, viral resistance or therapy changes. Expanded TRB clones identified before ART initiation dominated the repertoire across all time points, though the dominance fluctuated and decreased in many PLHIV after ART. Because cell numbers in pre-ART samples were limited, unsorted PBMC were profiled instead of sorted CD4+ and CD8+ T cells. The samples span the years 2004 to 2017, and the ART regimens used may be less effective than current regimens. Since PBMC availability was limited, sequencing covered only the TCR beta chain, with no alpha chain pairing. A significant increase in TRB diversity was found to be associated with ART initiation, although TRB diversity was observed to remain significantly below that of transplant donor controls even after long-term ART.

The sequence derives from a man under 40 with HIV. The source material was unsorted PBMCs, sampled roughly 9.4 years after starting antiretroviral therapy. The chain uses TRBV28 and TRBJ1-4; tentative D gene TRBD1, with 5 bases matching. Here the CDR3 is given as CASSLLGREMFF. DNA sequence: TGTGCCAGCAGTTTATTAGGCAGGGAGATGTTTTTT.